This T cell receptor beta chain was retrieved from a study of shared clonotypes between healthy human individuals. Germline-derived CDR1 and CDR2 are MNHEY and SMNVEV (reference sequence). Trimming at V came to 4 bases and at J to 4 bases, leaving 9 bases not matched to a gene. CDR3 length: 18 residues. The method was immunoSEQ multiplex PCR; TCRdb's version includes in-frame clones alone and lacks a portion of them. This sample has 1,400,000 or so clones, with about 98.5% found just once. The TCR was taken from a man aged 25-45 years in good health. The V gene is TRBV27, the J gene TRBJ2-3; 15 bases align to TRBD2. Material: naive CD4+ T cells sorted from blood. Subset described: CD45RA+ positively selected. CDR3 loop: CASSSTGTSGRRADTQYF. CDR3 coding DNA: TGTGCCAGCAGTTCGACCGGGACTAGCGGGAGGCGCGCAGATACGCAGTATTTT.